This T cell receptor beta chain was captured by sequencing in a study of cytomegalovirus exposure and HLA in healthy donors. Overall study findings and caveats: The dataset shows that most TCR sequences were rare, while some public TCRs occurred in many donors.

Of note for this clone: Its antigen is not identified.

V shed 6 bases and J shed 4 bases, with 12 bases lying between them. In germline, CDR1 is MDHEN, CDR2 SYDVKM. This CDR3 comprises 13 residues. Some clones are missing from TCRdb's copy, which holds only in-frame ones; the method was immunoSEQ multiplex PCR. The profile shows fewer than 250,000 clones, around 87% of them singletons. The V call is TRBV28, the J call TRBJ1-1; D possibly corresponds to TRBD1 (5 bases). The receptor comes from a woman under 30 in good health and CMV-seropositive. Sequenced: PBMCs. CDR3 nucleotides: TGTGCCAGCAGACCTCAGGGTACCACTGAAGCTTTCTTT. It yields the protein CASRPQGTTEAFF.